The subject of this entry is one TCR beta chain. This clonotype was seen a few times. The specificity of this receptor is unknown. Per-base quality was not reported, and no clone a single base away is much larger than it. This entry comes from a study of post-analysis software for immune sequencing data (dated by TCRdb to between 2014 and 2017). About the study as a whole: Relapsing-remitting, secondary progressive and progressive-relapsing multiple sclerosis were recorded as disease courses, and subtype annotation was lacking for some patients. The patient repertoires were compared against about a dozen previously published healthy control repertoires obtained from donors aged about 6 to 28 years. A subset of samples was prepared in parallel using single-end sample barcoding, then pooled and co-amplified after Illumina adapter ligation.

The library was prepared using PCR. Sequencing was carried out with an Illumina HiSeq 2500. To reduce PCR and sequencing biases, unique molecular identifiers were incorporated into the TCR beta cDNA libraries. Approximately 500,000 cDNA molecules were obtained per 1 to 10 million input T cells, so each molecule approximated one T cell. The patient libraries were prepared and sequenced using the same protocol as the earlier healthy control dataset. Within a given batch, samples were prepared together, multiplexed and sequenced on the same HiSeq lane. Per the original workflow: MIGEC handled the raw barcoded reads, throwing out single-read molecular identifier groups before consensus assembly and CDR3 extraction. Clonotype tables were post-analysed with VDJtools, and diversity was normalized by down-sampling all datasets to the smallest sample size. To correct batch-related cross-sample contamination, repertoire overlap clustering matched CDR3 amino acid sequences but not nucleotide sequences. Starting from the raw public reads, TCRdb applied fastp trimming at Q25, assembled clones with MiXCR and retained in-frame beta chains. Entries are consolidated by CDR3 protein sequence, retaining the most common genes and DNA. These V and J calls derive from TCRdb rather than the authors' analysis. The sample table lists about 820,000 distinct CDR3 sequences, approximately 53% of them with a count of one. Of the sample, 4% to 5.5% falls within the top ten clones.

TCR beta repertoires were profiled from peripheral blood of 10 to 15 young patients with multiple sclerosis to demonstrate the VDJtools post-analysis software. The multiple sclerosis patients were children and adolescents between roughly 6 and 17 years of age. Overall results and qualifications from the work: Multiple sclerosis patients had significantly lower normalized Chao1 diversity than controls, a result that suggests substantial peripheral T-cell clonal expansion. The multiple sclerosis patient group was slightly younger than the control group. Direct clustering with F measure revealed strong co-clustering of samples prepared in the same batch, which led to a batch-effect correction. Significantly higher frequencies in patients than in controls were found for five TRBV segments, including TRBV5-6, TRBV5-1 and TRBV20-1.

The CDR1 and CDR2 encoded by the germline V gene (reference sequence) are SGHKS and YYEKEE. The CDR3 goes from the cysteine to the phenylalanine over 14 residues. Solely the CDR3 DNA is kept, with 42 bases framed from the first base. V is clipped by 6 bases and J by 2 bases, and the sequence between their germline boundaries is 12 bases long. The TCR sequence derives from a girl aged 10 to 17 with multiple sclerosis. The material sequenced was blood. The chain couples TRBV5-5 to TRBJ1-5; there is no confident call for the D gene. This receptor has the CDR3 CASTVGKGNQPQHF. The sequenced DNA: TGTGCCAGCACGGTAGGGAAGGGCAATCAGCCCCAGCATTTT.